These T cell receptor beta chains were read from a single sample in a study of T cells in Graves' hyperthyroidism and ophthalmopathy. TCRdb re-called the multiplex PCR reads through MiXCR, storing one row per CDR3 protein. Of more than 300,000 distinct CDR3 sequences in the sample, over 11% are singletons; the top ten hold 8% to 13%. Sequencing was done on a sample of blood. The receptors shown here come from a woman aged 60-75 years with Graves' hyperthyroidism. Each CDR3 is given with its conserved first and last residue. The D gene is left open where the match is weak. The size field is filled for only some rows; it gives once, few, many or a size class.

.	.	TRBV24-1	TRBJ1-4	CATGLSNEKLLF	TGTGCCACCGGTCTGTCTAATGAAAAACTGCTTTTT
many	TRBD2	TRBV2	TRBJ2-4	CASSVSAGGIEDIQYF	TGTGCCAGCAGTGTTTCAGCGGGAGGAATAGAAGACATTCAGTACTTC
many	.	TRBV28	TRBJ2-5	CASSLQEETQYF	TGTGCCAGCAGTTTACAAGAAGAGACCCAGTACTTC
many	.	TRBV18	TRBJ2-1	CASSPRESSYNEQFF	TGTGCCAGCTCACCAAGAGAGAGCTCCTACAATGAGCAGTTCTTC
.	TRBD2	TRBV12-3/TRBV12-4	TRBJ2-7	CASSPGSSGSYEQYF	TGTGCCAGCAGCCCTGGATCTAGCGGTTCCTACGAGCAGTACTTC
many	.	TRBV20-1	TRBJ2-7	CSVGGGTTYEQYF	TGCAGTGTTGGAGGGGGGACAACCTACGAGCAGTACTTC
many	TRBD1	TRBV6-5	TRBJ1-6	CASSYSRQGVNSPLHF	TGTGCCAGCAGTTACTCGAGACAGGGGGTTAATTCACCCCTCCACTTT
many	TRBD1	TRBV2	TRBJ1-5	CASSEARDSGQFRPQHF	TGTGCCAGCAGTGAAGCGCGGGACAGTGGGCAATTTCGGCCCCAGCATTTT
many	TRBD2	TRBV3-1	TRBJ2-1	CASSQVRLAGNEQFF	TGTGCCAGCAGCCAAGTTCGTCTAGCGGGCAATGAGCAGTTCTTC
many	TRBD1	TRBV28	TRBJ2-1	CASLGDRAEQFF	TGTGCCAGCCTCGGGGACAGGGCTGAGCAGTTCTTC
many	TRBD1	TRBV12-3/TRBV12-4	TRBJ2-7	CASSLRQGANEQYF	TGTGCCAGCAGTTTGCGGCAGGGGGCCAACGAGCAGTACTTC
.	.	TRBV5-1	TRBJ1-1	CASRIPQVNTEAFF	TGCGCCAGCAGGATACCGCAGGTGAACACTGAAGCTTTCTTT
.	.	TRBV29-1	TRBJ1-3	CSVDYGDTGNTIYF	TGCAGCGTTGATTATGGGGACACCGGAAACACCATATATTTT
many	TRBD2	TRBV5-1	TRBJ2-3	CASTSLASGRADTQYF	TGCGCCAGCACCTCCCTAGCTAGCGGGAGAGCAGATACGCAGTATTTT
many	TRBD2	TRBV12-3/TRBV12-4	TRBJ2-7	CASSSTGTSGFSYEQYF	TGTGCCAGCAGTTCAACAGGGACTAGCGGTTTTTCCTACGAGCAGTACTTC
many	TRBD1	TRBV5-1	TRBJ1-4	CASSRDRGDGEKLFF	TGCGCCAGCAGCCGAGACAGGGGGGACGGTGAAAAACTGTTTTTT
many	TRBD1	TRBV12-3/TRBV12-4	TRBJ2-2	CASKQGTVTGELFF	TGTGCCAGCAAACAGGGGACAGTTACCGGGGAGCTGTTTTTT
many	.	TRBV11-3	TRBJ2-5	CASSLTMEETQYF	TGTGCCAGCAGCTTAACGATGGAGGAGACCCAGTACTTC
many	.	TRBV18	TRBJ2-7	CASSPVSGDEQYF	TGTGCCAGCTCACCAGTTTCAGGGGACGAGCAGTACTTC
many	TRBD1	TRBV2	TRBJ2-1	CASKARTGVYEQFF	TGTGCCAGTAAGGCGCGGACAGGGGTGTATGAGCAGTTCTTC
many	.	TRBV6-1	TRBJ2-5	CASRTSGVQETQYF	TGTGCCAGCAGGACTTCAGGGGTCCAAGAGACCCAGTACTTC
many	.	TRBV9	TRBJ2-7	CASSVGGSSYEQYF	TGTGCCAGCAGCGTAGGAGGGAGCTCCTACGAGCAGTACTTC
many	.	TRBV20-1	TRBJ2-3	CSARARARLNTDTQYF	TGCAGTGCTAGAGCGCGAGCCCGGCTCAACACAGATACGCAGTATTTT
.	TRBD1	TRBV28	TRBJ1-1	CASSPRQGTEAFF	TGTGCCAGCAGCCCGAGACAGGGGACTGAAGCTTTCTTT
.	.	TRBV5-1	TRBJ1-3	CASSLGGASGNTIYF	TGCGCCAGCAGCTTGGGGGGGGCTTCTGGAAACACCATATATTTT
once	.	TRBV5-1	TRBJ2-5	CASSLFRGQETQYF	TGCGCCAGCAGCTTGTTTCGCGGACAAGAGACCCAGTACTTC
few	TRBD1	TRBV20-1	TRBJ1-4	CSARDKGTGIEKLFF	TGCAGTGCTAGAGATAAGGGGACAGGAATTGAAAAACTGTTTTTT
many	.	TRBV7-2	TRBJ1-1	CASSPQDSYMTEAFF	TGTGCCAGCAGCCCCCAGGACAGTTATATGACTGAAGCTTTCTTT
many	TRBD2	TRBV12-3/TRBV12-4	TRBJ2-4	CASSPEREGIKNIQYF	TGTGCCAGCAGTCCAGAGCGGGAGGGGATTAAAAACATTCAGTACTTC
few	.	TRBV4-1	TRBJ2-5	CASSLVAIQETQYF	TGCGCCAGCAGCCTTGTAGCAATTCAAGAGACCCAGTACTTC
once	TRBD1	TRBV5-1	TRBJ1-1	CASSIRGITEAFF	TGCGCCAGCAGCATCAGGGGGATCACTGAAGCTTTCTTT
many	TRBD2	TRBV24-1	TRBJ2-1	CATSDLLAGEQFF	TGTGCCACCAGTGACCTACTAGCGGGGGAGCAGTTCTTC
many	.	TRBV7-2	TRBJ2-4	CASSLMGGKQNIQYF	TGTGCCAGCAGCTTAATGGGAGGCAAACAAAACATTCAGTACTTC
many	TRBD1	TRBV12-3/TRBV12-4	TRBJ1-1	CASSTTGGVRAFF	TGTGCCAGCAGCACGACAGGGGGGGTGAGGGCTTTCTTT
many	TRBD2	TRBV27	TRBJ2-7	CATDGTSKNEQYF	TGTGCCACCGACGGGACTAGCAAAAACGAGCAGTACTTC
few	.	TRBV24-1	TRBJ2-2	CATRPGHKNTGELFF	TGTGCCACCAGGCCCGGACATAAGAACACCGGGGAGCTGTTTTTT
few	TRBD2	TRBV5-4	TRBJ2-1	CASSLKLAGGPSYNEQFF	TGTGCCAGCAGCTTGAAACTAGCGGGAGGGCCCTCCTACAATGAGCAGTTCTTC
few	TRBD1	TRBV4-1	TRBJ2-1	CASSQGTGGLYEQFF	TGCGCCAGCAGCCAAGGGACAGGGGGGTTGTATGAGCAGTTCTTC
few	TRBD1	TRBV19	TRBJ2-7	CASSRTQGAMTYEQYF	TGTGCCAGTAGTAGGACCCAGGGGGCGATGACCTACGAGCAGTACTTC
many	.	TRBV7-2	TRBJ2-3	CASSFAGDTQYF	TGTGCCAGCAGCTTCGCTGGGGATACGCAGTATTTT
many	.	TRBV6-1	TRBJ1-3	CASALGNTIYF	TGTGCCAGCGCGCTCGGGAACACCATATATTTT
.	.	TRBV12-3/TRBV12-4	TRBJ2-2	CASAYTGELFF	TGTGCCAGCGCATACACCGGGGAGCTGTTTTTT
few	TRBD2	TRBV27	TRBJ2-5	CASRKKGLAGVETQYF	TGTGCCAGCAGGAAAAAAGGACTAGCGGGAGTGGAGACCCAGTACTTC
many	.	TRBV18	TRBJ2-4	CASSPFPGAKNIQYF	TGTGCCAGCTCACCTTTCCCCGGGGCCAAAAACATTCAGTACTTC
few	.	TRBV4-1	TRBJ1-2	CASSLIVDRIGDGYTF	TGCGCCAGCAGCCTAATCGTTGACAGGATCGGGGATGGCTACACCTTC
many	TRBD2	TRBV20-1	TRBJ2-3	CSARGGGRPRTDTQYF	TGCAGTGCTAGAGGGGGCGGGAGGCCCCGCACAGATACGCAGTATTTT
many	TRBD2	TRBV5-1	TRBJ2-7	CASSPGLAGDYEQYF	TGCGCCAGCAGCCCGGGACTAGCGGGAGACTACGAGCAGTACTTC
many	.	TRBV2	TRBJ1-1	CASSRDVNTEAFF	TGTGCCAGCAGTAGGGACGTGAACACTGAAGCTTTCTTT
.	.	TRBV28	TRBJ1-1	CASRSNTEAFF	TGTGCCAGCAGATCTAACACTGAAGCTTTCTTT
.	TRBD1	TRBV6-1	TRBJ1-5	CASTLDRGHQPQHF	TGTGCCAGCACCTTAGACAGGGGGCATCAGCCCCAGCATTTT
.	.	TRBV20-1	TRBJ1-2	CSARGFTTAYGYTF	TGCAGTGCTAGGGGGTTCACAACAGCCTATGGCTACACCTTC